Listed below are T cell receptor beta chains from one sample, sequenced in a study of blood T cell repertoires in COVID-19. This table comes from immunoSEQ multiplex PCR, and its TCRdb copy is limited to in-frame clones, with some not included. The sample comprises about 56,000 clones, approximately 80% of which are singletons, and approximately 12% rests with the top ten. The source material was peripheral blood. All receptors come from an elderly woman with acute or convalescent COVID-19. The conserved cysteine and the conserved F or W are not part of the CDR3 here. The order of the fields is J gene, V gene, D gene, CDR3 protein. D genes are given only for firm matches.

>TRBJ2-5|TRBV24-1|TRBD1
ATSDRAQETQY
>TRBJ1-4|TRBV19|TRBD1
ASRQGADSNEKLF
>TRBJ1-2|TRBV6-4|-
ASSTGQNYGYT
>TRBJ2-1|TRBV5-1|TRBD2
ASTRGDRDNEQF
>TRBJ1-5|TRBV19|-
ASSAGKDSNQPQH
>TRBJ1-1|TRBV7-9|-
ASSFAGGQMNTEAF
>TRBJ2-5|TRBV6-4|-
ASSFSVGETQY
>TRBJ1-5|TRBV5-6|TRBD1
ASGKTGDYQPQH
>TRBJ2-1|TRBV6-5|TRBD1
ASKYGTGVDEQF
>TRBJ1-1|TRBV6-1|-
ASSEAGWGPPDTEAF
>TRBJ2-5|TRBV29-1|-
SVDPGRSGETQY
>TRBJ1-5|TRBV6-5|-
ASRKGGNQPQH
>TRBJ2-7|TRBV2|-
ASTRQGGYEQY
>TRBJ2-1|TRBV6-1|-
ASSERQNYNEQF
>TRBJ2-2|TRBV5-1|TRBD2
ASSGGLAGTNTGELF
>TRBJ2-2|TRBV5-4|TRBD2
ASNRGVSGELF
>TRBJ2-6|TRBV6-5|-
ASSYSYSGANVLT
>TRBJ1-1|TRBV25-1|-
ASRSRKNTEAF
>TRBJ1-1|TRBV5-1|-
ASSGTGPGTEAF
>TRBJ1-2|TRBV5-4|TRBD1
ASSTGQGASGYT
>TRBJ2-3|TRBV9|-
ASTKSYTDTQY
>TRBJ2-5|TRBV5-1|TRBD1
ASSLGGTGRETQY